This T cell receptor (beta chain) appears in the sequencing data of a study of blood T cell repertoires in COVID-19. Study overall: Specimens from acute and convalescent COVID-19 originated in the United States, Italy and Spain.

As processed by the authors: Nucleated cell number was recorded as an estimate derived from reference gene primer amplification. The data were produced by immunoSEQ multiplex PCR, yet TCRdb's version contains in-frame clones alone and is incomplete. V and J calls and clone size are given by that table; D and trimming were obtained from the DNA. Altogether 100,000 to 150,000 clones are present, 88% being singletons, with the ten largest covering about 0.9%. From germline, CDR1 is SGHRS and CDR2 YFSETQ. Trimming at V came to 5 bases and at J to 5 bases, leaving 10 bases not matched to a gene. CDR3 size: 15 residues.

This rearrangement joins TRBV5-1 to TRBJ1-5; 7 nucleotides match TRBD1. Sequenced input: peripheral blood. This clonotype was sampled from a woman between 50 and 59 years old with active or convalescent COVID-19. The CDR3 DNA follows: TGCGCCAGCAGATGGGGCGACAGGGAGGATCAGCCCCAGCATTTT. It translates to CASRWGDREDQPQHF.